This T cell receptor (beta chain) was recorded in a study of PD-1 blockade in classical Hodgkin lymphoma. All patients relapsed after autologous stem cell transplantation, and brentuximab vedotin exposure varied. Complete response, partial response or progressive disease were the best responses. Sequencing was performed with immunoSEQ multiplex PCR; in TCRdb, only in-frame clones are kept and a portion is missing. The table includes around 100,000 clones, around 89% detected once. The CDR3 contains 14 residues. Trimming took 6 bases from V and 5 from J; bases not matched to a gene: 6. Per germline, CDR1 SQVTM and CDR2 ANQGSEA. Regarding this clone: Its antigen is unidentified.

Points from the study as a whole: Exclusion was applied to patients who started nivolumab under 1 year after ASCT.

This sample comprised peripheral blood mononuclear cells (PBMCs), obtained before the second cycle of nivolumab. This chain connects TRBV29-1 to TRBJ2-1; TRBD2 aligns across 11 bases. This TCR came from a human donor with classical Hodgkin lymphoma. The CDR3 here is CSVATSGGDNEQFF. The DNA of the CDR3 is TGCAGCGTGGCAACTAGCGGGGGAGACAATGAGCAGTTCTTC.